The clone carrying this T cell receptor beta chain came up many times. Its antigen is unidentified. From RNA transcripts, TCR beta CDR3 regions were amplified. Initially, a first-round RT-PCR of the TCR CDR3 employed the HTBI primer set. One entry per CDR3 protein results from TCRdb running MiXCR on the multiplex PCR reads. There are hundreds of thousands of distinct CDR3 sequences in the sample; around 17% occur only once, and 28% lies in the top ten. The data derive from a study of T cells in Graves' hyperthyroidism and ophthalmopathy. About the study: Upon initial diagnosis and before any treatment, peripheral blood was collected. Study conclusions and caveats: Blood also showed most of the thyroid clonotypes that were expanded above 0.001. A model built on 13 V-J features separated ophthalmopathy from stable hyperthyroidism.

Fresh 10 ml peripheral blood yielded PBMCs. The CDR3 is made up of 15 amino acids. The ends were cut back, 0 bases at V and 3 bases at J, with 11 bases in the middle. The germline CDR1 and CDR2 sequences are DFQATT and SNEGSKA (reference sequence). The receptor's source is a woman younger than 30 with Graves' ophthalmopathy. The chain uses TRBV20-1 and TRBJ2-2; D is unresolved. Sequenced input: blood. This chain's CDR3 is CSARDRLGHTGELFF. DNA of the CDR3: TGCAGTGCTAGAGACAGGCTAGGGCACACCGGGGAGCTGTTTTTT.